This T cell receptor beta chain was captured in a study of blood T cell repertoires in COVID-19. The wider study: Acute-phase and convalescent COVID-19 samples originated in the United States, Italy and Spain.

CDR3 size: 15 residues. V trimming: 5 bases; J trimming: 7 bases; junction bases outside the gene matches: 3. The germline CDR1 and CDR2 sequences are SGHNT and YENEEA. Per the authors' pipeline: It was from reference gene primer amplification that nucleated cell counts were estimated. Clones were read by immunoSEQ multiplex PCR, and TCRdb kept only the in-frame ones, dropping some. D and trimming come from the DNA, and the V and J calls and clone size come from that table. The sample carries 220,000 or so clones, 70% to 85% recorded once. Individuals drawn from approximately 26 US areas were roughly 18 to 89 years old. Clinical history reported by participants formed the basis on which cohorts were assigned.

Sequenced input: PBMCs or T cells enriched from blood (not recorded which). The V and J genes are TRBV11-3 and TRBJ2-2; TRBD2 matches at 14 bases. The TCR comes from an older woman who had recovered from COVID-19. The CDR3 nucleotides read TGTGCCAGCAGCCCGGGACTAGCGGGGGTCGGGGAGCTGTTTTTT. As protein: CASSPGLAGVGELFF.